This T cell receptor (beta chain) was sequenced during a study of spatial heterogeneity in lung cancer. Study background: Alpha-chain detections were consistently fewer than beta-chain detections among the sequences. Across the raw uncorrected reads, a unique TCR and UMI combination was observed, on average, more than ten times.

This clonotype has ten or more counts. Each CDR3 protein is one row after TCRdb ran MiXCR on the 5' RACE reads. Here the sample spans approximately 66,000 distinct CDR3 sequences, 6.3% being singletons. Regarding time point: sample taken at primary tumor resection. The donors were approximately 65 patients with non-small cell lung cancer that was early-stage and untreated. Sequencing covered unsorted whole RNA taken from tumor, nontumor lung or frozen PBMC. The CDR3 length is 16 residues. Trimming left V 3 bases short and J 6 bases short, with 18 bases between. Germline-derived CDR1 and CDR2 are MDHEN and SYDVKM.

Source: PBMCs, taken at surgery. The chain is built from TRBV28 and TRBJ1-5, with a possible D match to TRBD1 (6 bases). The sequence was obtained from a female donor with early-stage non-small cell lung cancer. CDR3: CASSLIGGRGFQPQHF. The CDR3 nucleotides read TGTGCCAGCAGTTTGATCGGGGGGCGCGGGTTTCAGCCCCAGCATTTT.